The 5 T cell receptor beta chains given below trace back to one sample, sequenced in a study of blood T cell repertoires in COVID-19. Sequenced by immunoSEQ multiplex PCR; TCRdb stores in-frame clones only, minus some. The repertoire holds 150,000 to 200,000 clones, 70% to 85% seen once, with approximately 12% in the top ten. Sequences were obtained from PBMCs or T cells enriched from blood (not recorded which). The origin of the receptors is a man aged 45-65 years who had recovered from COVID-19.

A note on this clone: Within the sample, other DNA sequences also encode this same CDR3. V is TRBV5-1 and J is TRBJ2-5, with TRBD2 matching over 12 bases. Germline lookup yields CDR1 SGHRS and CDR2 YFSETQ. CDR3 length: 15 residues. V lost 4 bases and J lost 2; bases outside the gene matches: 3. The DNA for the CDR3 is TGCGCCAGCAGCCTACTAGCGGGGGGTCAAGAGACCCAGTACTTC. This encodes CASSLLAGGQETQYF.

The chain joins TRBV5-1 to TRBJ2-7; TRBD2 aligns across 13 bases. The V segment lost 5 bases and the J segment 3 bases; nucleotides outside the gene matches: 14. Germline CDR1 SGHRS, CDR2 YFSETQ. This CDR3 spans 18 amino acids. The CDR3 sequence is CASSLPGTSGAPVYEQYF. CDR3 nucleotide sequence: TGCGCCAGCAGTCTCCCCGGGACTAGCGGGGCGCCAGTCTACGAGCAGTACTTC.

This clone was seen only once. This rearrangement joins TRBV19 to TRBJ1-6; 9 bases line up with TRBD1. The CDR3 extends over 15 amino acids. Looked up from germline, CDR1 is LNHDA and CDR2 is SQIVND (reference sequence). Trimming removed 6 bases from V and 8 bases from J; junction bases left unmatched: 8. The CDR3, as DNA: TGTGCCAGTAGCAGAACGGGACAGGGATATTCACCCCTCCACTTT. Encoded protein: CASSRTGQGYSPLHF.

V and J are TRBV7-9 and TRBJ2-7, with a weak D call TRBD2 (5 bases). V lost 1 base to trimming and J lost 2 bases, with 18 bases between them. The CDR3 is 17 amino acids. Germline values: CDR1 SEHNR, CDR2 FQNEAQ (reference sequence). CDR3 in DNA: TGTGCCAGCAGCTTAGGTGATGGTAGGACGGGAACCTACGAGCAGTACTTC. Protein: CASSLGDGRTGTYEQYF.

V gene TRBV6-5 combines with J gene TRBJ2-5; TRBD2 might be the D (5 bases). This CDR3 is 13 amino acids long. V was pared by 7 bases and J by 3 bases, with 12 bases between. The germline V gene has CDR1 MNHEY and CDR2 SVGAGI. The CDR3 is CASTGKNKETQYF. CDR3 DNA sequence: TGTGCCAGCACCGGGAAAAATAAAGAGACCCAGTACTTC.